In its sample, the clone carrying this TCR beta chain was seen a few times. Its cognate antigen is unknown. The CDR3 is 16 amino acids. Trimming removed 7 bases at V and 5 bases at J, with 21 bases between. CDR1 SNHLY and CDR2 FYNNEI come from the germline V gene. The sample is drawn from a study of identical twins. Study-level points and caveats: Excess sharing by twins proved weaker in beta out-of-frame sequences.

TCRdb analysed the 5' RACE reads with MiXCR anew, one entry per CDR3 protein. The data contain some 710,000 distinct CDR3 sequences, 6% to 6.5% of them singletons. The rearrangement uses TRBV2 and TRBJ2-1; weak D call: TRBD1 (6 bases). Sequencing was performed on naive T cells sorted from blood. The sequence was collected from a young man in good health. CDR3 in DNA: TGTGCCAGCAACCCCTCCCTTGACAGGCCAAACAATGAGCAGTTCTTC. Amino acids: CASNPSLDRPNNEQFF.